The clone carrying this T cell receptor (beta chain) was observed a handful of times. This record comes from a study of blood T cell repertoires in COVID-19. The germline gives CDR1 MGHRA, CDR2 YSYEKL. This CDR3 has 14 residues. Trimming left V 3 bases short and J 4 bases short, with 11 bases between. Data came from immunoSEQ multiplex PCR; TCRdb stores just in-frame clones and leaves some out. The data contain over 150,000 clones, less than 90% of them singletons. This chain joins TRBV4-1 and TRBJ2-3, with TRBD2 as a possible D gene (6 bases). Sequenced material: PBMCs or T cells enriched from blood (not recorded which). This TCR derives from a woman aged 45-65 years who had recovered from COVID-19. The CDR3 DNA is TGCGCCAGCAGCCAGGGGGGAACGGCAGATACGCAGTATTTT. Translation gives CASSQGGTADTQYF.